The rows below give T cell receptor beta chains drawn from one sample of a study of T-cell memory formation after mild COVID-19. TCRdb ran MiXCR on the 5' RACE reads and lists one entry per CDR3 protein. The sample lists about 450,000 distinct CDR3 sequences; more than 20% were seen once. The sequencing sample was made of PBMCs or a T cell subset sorted from them (not recorded which). The origin of the receptors is an adult woman who had mild COVID-19 (a few samples of this study predate the infection). Cell type and time point are not known. CDR3s include the opening cysteine and the closing phenylalanine or tryptophan. D genes are given only for firm matches. The listing skips clone size in some rows; elsewhere it reads once, few, many or a size class.

clone size	D gene	V gene	J gene	CDR3 DNA	CDR3 protein
few	TRBD2	TRBV7-9	TRBJ2-7	TGTGCCAGCAGCTCCCTCGCGGGAGGGTCCTACGAGCAGTACTTC	CASSSLAGGSYEQYF
-	TRBD1	TRBV12-3/TRBV12-4	TRBJ1-2	TGTGCCAGCAATGATGGGACAGCTAACTATGGCTACACCTTC	CASNDGTANYGYTF
few	TRBD1	TRBV6-1	TRBJ2-7	TGTGCCAGCAGAGCGTCCGGGACAGCCCCCTACGAGCAGTACTTC	CASRASGTAPYEQYF
-	-	TRBV6-5	TRBJ2-3	TGTGCCAGCAGTTCTGACTCCAGGGCAAGCACAGATACGCAGTATTTT	CASSSDSRASTDTQYF
-	-	TRBV5-1	TRBJ2-1	TGCGCCAGCAGCTCCGGGAGTTTAGACTACAATGAGCAGTTCTTC	CASSSGSLDYNEQFF
many	-	TRBV29-1	TRBJ2-2	TGCAGCGTGAGGGAGACCACCGGGGAGCTGTTTTTT	CSVRETTGELFF
-	TRBD1	TRBV15	TRBJ1-5	TGTGCCACCAGCAGAGATGGTTGGGAGACAGGGAATCAGCCCCAGCATTTT	CATSRDGWETGNQPQHF
-	TRBD1	TRBV20-1	TRBJ2-7	TGCAGTGCTACGTACGGGACAGGGGCGAGATACGAGCAGTACTTC	CSATYGTGARYEQYF
-	-	TRBV20-1	TRBJ1-3	TGCAGTGCTAGCGGGACTGCTGGAAACACCATATATTTT	CSASGTAGNTIYF
-	-	TRBV7-8	TRBJ2-1	TGTGCCAGCAGCTTAGTAGCGCGCCAGACAAGCTCCTACAATGAGCAGTTCTTC	CASSLVARQTSSYNEQFF
-	TRBD1	TRBV29-1	TRBJ2-5	TGCAGCGTACAGGGGGTTAGGGAGACCCAGTACTTC	CSVQGVRETQYF
-	-	TRBV18	TRBJ2-7	TGTGCCAGCTCACCAGGGGTGAAAGGAACCTACGAGCAGTACTTC	CASSPGVKGTYEQYF
few	TRBD2	TRBV5-1	TRBJ2-3	TGCGCCAGCAGCTTCCGGACTAGCGGGGTGGCAGATACGCAGTATTTT	CASSFRTSGVADTQYF
few	-	TRBV7-9	TRBJ1-1	TGTGCCAGCAGCCCCCCCCTGGGGACAAACACTGAAGCTTTCTTT	CASSPPLGTNTEAFF
-	TRBD2	TRBV28	TRBJ2-1	TGTGCCAGCAGTTTACGGCGGGAGGGCTACAATGAGCAGTTCTTC	CASSLRREGYNEQFF
-	TRBD1	TRBV14	TRBJ1-1	TGTGCCAGCAGCCACGCCCTGGACAGGATGATAGCTGAAGCTTTCTTT	CASSHALDRMIAEAFF
few	TRBD2	TRBV9	TRBJ2-7	TGTGCCAGCAGCGTAGGGGGACTAGGGAGCTACGAGCAGTACTTC	CASSVGGLGSYEQYF
-	TRBD2	TRBV6-5	TRBJ2-1	TGTGCCAGCAGTGCTACTGGACTAGCGGCGGCCCTACCCGACAATGAGCAGTTCTTC	CASSATGLAAALPDNEQFF
few	TRBD1	TRBV7-6	TRBJ1-5	TGTGCCAGCAGCCGAAGACAGGGCCCCAATCAGCCCCAGCATTTT	CASSRRQGPNQPQHF
few	-	TRBV7-6	TRBJ1-3	TGTGCCAGCAGCTTACAACCGCCCGGGGACACCATATATTTT	CASSLQPPGDTIYF
-	-	TRBV24-1	TRBJ2-1	TGTGCCACCAGTGACCCGGAGGGGGGGGGCTCCTACAATGAGCAGTTCTTC	CATSDPEGGGSYNEQFF
-	TRBD2	TRBV3-1	TRBJ2-1	TGTGCCAGCAGCCAAGGCTATGCGGGGGGGCCGCGGAATGAGCAGTTCTTC	CASSQGYAGGPRNEQFF